The clone carrying this TCR beta chain has ten or more counts. The antigen is unknown. Amplified TCR beta CDR3 regions came from RNA transcripts. First-round RT-PCR of the TCR CDR3 relied on the HTBI primer set. TCRdb itself ran the multiplex PCR reads through MiXCR, one entry per CDR3 protein. The sample carries around 300,000 distinct CDR3 sequences, about an eighth recorded once. Fresh peripheral blood, under 13 ml, yielded the PBMCs. The CDR3 is made up of 17 amino acids. V trimming: 6 bases; J trimming: 0 bases; junction bases outside the gene matches: 12. CDR1 MNHEY and CDR2 SVGEGT come from the germline V gene. The data were obtained in a study of T cells in Graves' hyperthyroidism and ophthalmopathy. The study, taken as a whole, reports: Model output signaled ophthalmopathy a median approximately 6 months ahead of onset.

Sequenced material: blood. The rearrangement links TRBV6-2 or TRBV6-3 to TRBJ2-7, with 9 bases matching TRBD1. This TCR came from a woman in her 30s with Graves' hyperthyroidism that later progressed to Graves' ophthalmopathy. The CDR3 spells CASRTVPGQGTSYEQYF. The CDR3 DNA reads TGTGCCAGCAGGACAGTACCGGGACAGGGAACCTCCTACGAGCAGTACTTC.